Listed here are 3 T cell receptor beta chains from one sample, sequenced in a study of spatial heterogeneity in lung cancer. Described time point: sample taken at primary tumor resection. TCRdb re-analysed the 5' RACE reads in MiXCR, keeping a single row per CDR3 protein. In the table there are tens of thousands of distinct CDR3 sequences, more than 7% of which are singletons. The input for sequencing was PBMCs, taken at surgery. The origin of the receptors is a female donor with early-stage non-small cell lung cancer.

This clonotype was seen ten or more times. This chain connects TRBV7-8 to TRBJ2-6; D perhaps matches TRBD1 (5 bases). V lost 0 bases and J lost 2, with 11 bases in between. The CDR3 sequence is 17 residues long. Germline CDR1 SGHVS, CDR2 FQNEAQ. The CDR3 protein is CASSLAYPGPGANVLTF. The CDR3 DNA is TGTGCCAGCAGCTTAGCATACCCAGGGCCTGGGGCCAACGTCCTGACTTTC.

There are many counts of this clonotype. The rearrangement uses TRBV5-1 and TRBJ1-2; a possible D gene is TRBD1 (6 bases). From germline, CDR1 is SGHRS and CDR2 YFSETQ. The CDR3 consists of 14 residues. V was pared by 6 bases and J by 6 bases, with 18 bases between. This chain's CDR3 is CASTLGAGGDGYTF. CDR3 DNA sequence: TGCGCCAGCACTCTGGGGGCTGGGGGAGATGGCTACACCTTC.

This chain joins TRBV7-3 and TRBJ2-2, with D possibly TRBD2 on 5 matching bases. The CDR3 extends over 15 amino acids. The V end lost 2 bases, the J end lost 4 bases, and 11 bases lay between the germline ends. Germline V gene sequence: CDR1 SGHTA, CDR2 FQGTGA. The CDR3 protein is CASSLLAGTTGELFF. CDR3 DNA: TGTGCCAGCAGCTTACTGGCGGGTACCACCGGGGAGCTGTTTTTT.